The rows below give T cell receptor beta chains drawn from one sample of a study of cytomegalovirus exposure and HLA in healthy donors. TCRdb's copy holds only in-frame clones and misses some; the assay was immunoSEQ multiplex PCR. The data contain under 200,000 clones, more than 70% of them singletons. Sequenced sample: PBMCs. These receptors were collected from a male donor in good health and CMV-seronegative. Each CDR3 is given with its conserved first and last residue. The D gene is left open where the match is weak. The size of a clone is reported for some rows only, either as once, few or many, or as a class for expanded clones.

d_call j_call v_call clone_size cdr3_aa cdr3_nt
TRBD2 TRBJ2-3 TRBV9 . CASSLAGLYSTDTQYF TGTGCCAGCAGTCTAGCGGGGCTCTATAGCACAGATACGCAGTATTTT
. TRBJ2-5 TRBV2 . CASSGGETQYF TGTGCCAGCAGCGGTGGAGAGACCCAGTACTTC
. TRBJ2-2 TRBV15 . CATSKGGGRGGELFF TGTGCCACCAGCAAAGGGGGTGGCCGGGGCGGGGAGCTGTTTTTT
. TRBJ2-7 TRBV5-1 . CASSWGDSYEQYF TGCGCCAGCAGCTGGGGCGACAGCTACGAGCAGTACTTC
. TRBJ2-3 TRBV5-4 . CASSSSETEIDTQYF TGTGCCAGCAGCTCCAGCGAGACGGAGATTGATACGCAGTATTTT
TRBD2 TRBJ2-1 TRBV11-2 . CASSLVVGLAGGGNEQFF TGTGCCAGCAGCTTAGTAGTGGGCCTAGCGGGAGGGGGAAATGAGCAGTTCTTC
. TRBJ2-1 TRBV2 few CASRFRTNNEQFF TGTGCCAGCAGATTCCGGACTAACAATGAGCAGTTCTTC
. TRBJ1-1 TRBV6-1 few CASSGTESLRNTEAFF TGTGCCAGCAGTGGAACAGAGTCCCTAAGGAACACTGAAGCTTTCTTT
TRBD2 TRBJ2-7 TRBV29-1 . CSVATLAGGPYEQYF TGCAGCGTTGCAACCCTAGCGGGGGGTCCCTACGAGCAGTACTTC
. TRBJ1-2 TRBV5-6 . CASSLVAVSYGYTF TGTGCCAGCAGCTTGGTGGCGGTCTCGTATGGCTACACCTTC
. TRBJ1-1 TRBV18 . CASSTGEDTEAFF TGTGCCAGCTCCACCGGGGAGGACACTGAAGCTTTCTTT
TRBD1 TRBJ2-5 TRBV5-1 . CASRTTGGQETQYF TGCGCCAGCAGAACCACAGGGGGCCAAGAGACCCAGTACTTC
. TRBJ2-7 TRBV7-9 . CASSLVAILGEQYF TGTGCCAGCAGCTTGGTAGCAATATTGGGCGAGCAGTACTTC
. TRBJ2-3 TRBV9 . CASSSTSDTQYF TGTGCCAGCAGCTCTACGTCAGATACGCAGTATTTT
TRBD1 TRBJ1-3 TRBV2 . CASRGQGAPGNTIYF TGTGCCAGCAGAGGACAGGGGGCCCCTGGAAACACCATATATTTT
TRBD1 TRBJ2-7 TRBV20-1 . CSAPTGAEQYF TGCAGTGCTCCTACAGGGGCCGAGCAGTACTTC
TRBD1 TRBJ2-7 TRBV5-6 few CASSIPGQGSYEQYF TGTGCCAGCAGCATCCCGGGACAGGGATCCTACGAGCAGTACTTC
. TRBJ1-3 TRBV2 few CASNNGGFGGNTIYF TGTGCCAGCAACAATGGGGGCTTCGGTGGAAACACCATATATTTT